The entry below describes one T cell receptor (beta chain). The antigen remains undetermined. This sample was included in a study of cytomegalovirus exposure and HLA in healthy donors. General observations from the study: The authors confirmed in vitro that a few CMV-associated chains were specific for CMV antigens. Follow-up analysis found HLA locus-dependent TCR association rates, highest for DRB1 and lowest for HLA-C. Across donors, sequencing depth was assumed by presence/absence analyses to be roughly uniform. Within the data, a cluster of highly shared sequence variants was likely a sequencing artifact.

This PCR relied on a set of 60 Vbeta primers and 13 Jbeta primers. Clones were read by immunoSEQ multiplex PCR, and TCRdb kept only the in-frame ones, dropping some. The sample comprises some 210,000 clones, roughly 80% of which are singletons, and 3% to 4.5% rests with the top ten. Source material: PBMCs. This clonotype was sampled from a male donor in good health and CMV-seronegative.

In DNA form, the CDR3 reads TGTGCCAGCAGCTTAGGGACTAGCATGGAGCAGTACTTC. This translates into CASSLGTSMEQYF. The chain couples TRBV13 to TRBJ2-7; TRBD2 aligns across 7 bases. The V gene's germline CDR1 is PRHDT and CDR2 FYEKMQ (reference sequence). V lost 0 bases to trimming and J lost 7 bases; unmatched junction nucleotides: 3. This CDR3 contains 13 residues.